The following is a T cell receptor (beta chain) sequence with its context. This CDR3 has 15 amino acids. Germline CDR1 is KGHSH and CDR2 is LQKENI. Trimming removed 3 bases from V and 1 base from J; junction bases left unmatched: 4. This table comes from immunoSEQ multiplex PCR, and its TCRdb copy is limited to in-frame clones, with some not included. The data show over a million clones, approximately 98.5% seen once. The data belong to a study of shared clonotypes between healthy human individuals. Sequenced: naive CD4+ T cells sorted from blood. Regarding subset: CD45RA+ positively selected. This TCR derives from a man younger than 40 in good health. The chain uses TRBV18 and TRBJ2-5, with TRBD1 matching 8 bases. The chain's CDR3 is CASSPSTGAQETQYF. The CDR3 DNA reads as TGTGCCAGCTCACCCTCGACAGGGGCCCAAGAGACCCAGTACTTC.